The present entry profiles one TCR beta chain with its context. As processed by the authors: Amplification from reference gene primers served as the basis for estimated nucleated cell counts. The assay was immunoSEQ multiplex PCR, and TCRdb's table has in-frame clones only and misses some. Clone size and the V and J calls come from that table; the DNA yielded D and trimming. The data contain about 72,000 clones, about four fifths of them seen just once; the ten biggest clones take up roughly a sixth. The sample belongs to a study of blood T cell repertoires in COVID-19. Study background: Sources were T cells, B-cell-depleted T cells, or PBMCs; the material itself was cDNA or gDNA.

Looked up from germline, CDR1 is SGHVS and CDR2 is FQNEAQ. This CDR3 region has 14 residues. V lost 9 bases, J lost 3 bases, and 14 bases lay in between. The sequenced sample was peripheral blood. The receptor's source is a human donor in a cohort sampled during active COVID-19. This chain joins TRBV7-8 and TRBJ2-2; D is uncertain. The CDR3 loop reads CASGRFEDTGELFF. Here the CDR3 DNA reads TGTGCCAGTGGTCGGTTCGAGGACACCGGGGAGCTGTTTTTT.